What follows are 9 T cell receptor beta chains derived from one specimen sequenced in a study of OX40 agonist ivuxolimab in advanced cancers. TCRdb's table, derived via immunoSEQ multiplex PCR, lists solely in-frame clones and lacks some. The profile shows roughly 11,000 clones, 81% of them singletons. Sequencing used CD4+ or CD8+ T cells sorted from blood, obtained in a trial of the OX40 agonist ivuxolimab. These receptors all stem from an adult with an advanced solid tumor such as melanoma, head and neck, liver or kidney cancer.

The rearrangement joins TRBV2 to TRBJ2-7; TRBD1 matches at 8 bases. The CDR3 is made up of 12 amino acids. Germline lookup yields CDR1 SNHLY and CDR2 FYNNEI. Losses at the gene ends were 7 bases for V and 5 bases for J; bases not matched to a gene: 4. CDR3: CASTDRADEQYF. DNA of the CDR3: TGTGCCAGCACGGACAGGGCGGACGAGCAGTACTTC.

This clone was observed a few times. In DNA, the CDR3 is TGTGCCAGCAGTGAGAGCTCTGGGGCCAACGTCCTGACTTTC. It encodes CASSESSGANVLTF. The chain links TRBV6-4 to TRBJ2-6, with no clear D. Germline loops: CDR1 MRHNA, CDR2 SNTAGT. The ends were cut back, 3 bases at V and 0 bases at J, with 3 bases in the middle. The CDR3 is made up of 14 amino acids.

This rearrangement joins TRBV30 to TRBJ2-7, with 7 bases aligning to TRBD1. With V trimmed by 3 bases and J by 1 base, 9 bases remained unmatched. The CDR3 length is 15 residues. Germline CDR1 reads GTSNPN; CDR2 reads SVGIG (reference sequence). CDR3 in DNA: TGTGCCTGGAGCCTGGGGACAGACCTTTCCTACGAGCAGTACTTC. Protein sequence: CAWSLGTDLSYEQYF.

The V gene is TRBV15, the J gene TRBJ1-5, with a tentative D call TRBD1 (5 bases). The V gene's germline CDR1 is LNHNV and CDR2 YYDKDF (reference sequence). The CDR3 runs 14 residues. V gave up 1 base and J gave up 7 bases, with 11 bases separating them. The CDR3 sequence is CATSRASGTQPQHF. CDR3 coding DNA: TGTGCCACCAGCAGAGCTTCAGGGACCCAGCCCCAGCATTTT. Full variable domain (missing parts from reference TRBV15 and TRBJ1-5): DAMVIQNPRYQVTQFGKPVTLSCSQTLNHNVMYWYQQKSSQAPKLLFHYYDKDFNNEADTPDNFQSRRPNTSFCFLDIRSPGLGDTAMYLCATSRASGTQPQHFGDGTRLSIL.

The rearrangement uses TRBV10-3 and TRBJ2-5; TRBD2 matches at 15 bases. Germline-derived CDR1 and CDR2 are ENHRY and SYGVKD. There are 17 residues in the CDR3. The trim removed 6 bases at V and 4 bases at J, leaving 9 bases unmatched. The CDR3 nucleotides are TGTGCCATCAGCTTAGGGACTAGCGGGGGGCCAGGAGAGACCCAGTACTTC. Protein: CAISLGTSGGPGETQYF.

This chain uses TRBV30 with TRBJ1-5; D may be TRBD1 (5 bases). The length of the CDR3 is 14 residues. Germline-derived CDR1 and CDR2 are GTSNPN and SVGIG (reference sequence). The germline V and J ends were trimmed by 3 bases and 1 base, with 10 bases remaining between them. The DNA of the CDR3 is TGTGCCTGGAGCGCCGGGGCCAGCAATCAGCCCCAGCATTTT. Amino acid sequence: CAWSAGASNQPQHF.

This chain connects TRBV5-1 to TRBJ2-3; 8 bases map to TRBD1. Germline-derived CDR1 and CDR2 are SGHRS and YFSETQ. J gave up 4 bases and V 4 bases, and 14 bases lay outside the gene matches. The CDR3 runs to 17 residues. The CDR3 reads CASSPGLQGAVADTQYF. The CDR3 DNA follows: TGCGCCAGCAGCCCAGGACTTCAGGGGGCGGTAGCAGATACGCAGTATTTT.

The V gene is TRBV19, the J gene TRBJ2-1, with 7 positions matching TRBD2. The trim removed 5 bases at V and 8 bases at J, leaving 3 bases unmatched. Looked up from germline, CDR1 is LNHDA and CDR2 is SQIVND (reference sequence). This CDR3 is built from 12 residues. This CDR3 is CASSSGRDEQFF. CDR3 DNA sequence: TGTGCCAGTAGTTCAGGGAGGGATGAGCAGTTCTTC.

The chain uses TRBV11-1 and TRBJ2-2, with D hard to call. The CDR3 is 16 residues long. The V end lost 5 bases, the J end lost 2 bases, and 15 bases lay between the germline ends. Germline V gives CDR1 SGHAT, CDR2 FQDESV (reference sequence). CDR3 nucleotide sequence: TGTGCCAGCAGCCCTCTCCTTTCCCTTAACACCGGGGAGCTGTTTTTT. It encodes CASSPLLSLNTGELFF.